These 25 T cell receptor beta chains came from one sample sequenced in a study of T cell responses to AZD1222 COVID-19 vaccine (dated by TCRdb to the early 2020s). Library preparation was by the immunoSEQ multiplex PCR assay. Entries here come from immuneACCESS through TCRdb and include only in-frame sequences with V and J called. Some clones fail to appear in such tables; in the studies checked, an unresolved V gene covers under half of the shortfall, and the cause of the remainder is unknown. The sample has some 130,000 clones on record, nearly 90% of them singletons. The ten biggest clones cover approximately 6% of the sample. The time point label, read with the paper, signifies: about 28 days (+/-7) after the second vaccine dose. Sequences were derived from peripheral blood, sampled 28 days after the second AZD1222 dose. The receptors were sampled from an adult who received the AZD1222 COVID-19 vaccine.

J is TRBJ1-4 and V is TRBV12-3 or TRBV12-4; a possible D gene is TRBD1 (5 bases). The CDR3 has 13 residues. V gave up 6 bases and J gave up 8 bases, with 13 bases separating them. The CDR3 sequence is CASSRDIGEKLFF. CDR3 nucleotides: TGTGCCAGCAGCAGGGATATTGGGGAAAAACTGTTTTTT.

In this sample, this clone turned up a few times. This chain uses TRBV27 with TRBJ1-1; 9 bases are a match to TRBD1. Per the germline V gene, CDR1 is MNHEY and CDR2 is SMNVEV (reference sequence). This CDR3 is 16 amino acids long. J was trimmed by 4 bases and V by 6 bases; bases with no gene match: 12. CDR3 residues: CASSVQGARIGTEAFF. In nucleotides, the CDR3 is TGTGCCAGCAGCGTACAGGGGGCGCGGATCGGCACTGAAGCTTTCTTT.

This clone has only a few counts. J is TRBJ2-2 and V is TRBV4-3; unclear D gene. This CDR3 comprises 14 residues. Trimming pared 0 bases from V and 7 bases from J, leaving 9 bases between. CDR1 and CDR2 (germline): LGHNA, YSLEER. CDR3 region: CASSQEFSGGELFF. The CDR3 nucleotides read TGCGCCAGCAGCCAAGAATTCAGTGGCGGGGAGCTGTTTTTT.

The V and J genes are TRBV19 and TRBJ2-1; 11 nucleotides match TRBD2. This CDR3 is 15 amino acids long. V was clipped by 9 bases and J by 3 bases; unmatched bases: 7. The germline V gene has CDR1 LNHDA and CDR2 SQIVND (reference sequence). In DNA, the CDR3 is TGTGCCAGCATTAGCGGGGGGGCGGTCTACAATGAGCAGTTCTTC. Protein product: CASISGGAVYNEQFF.

This clone was seen more than once but under ten times. J is TRBJ2-7 and V is TRBV5-5, with 14 nucleotides matching TRBD2. Germline trimming cut 4 bases from V and 6 bases from J; bases unmatched to any gene: 6. The CDR3 covers 15 residues. The V gene's germline CDR1 is SGHKS and CDR2 YYEKEE (reference sequence). The CDR3 region has the DNA TGTGCCAGCAGCCTGGGACTAGCGGGGGCGGGCGAGCAGTACTTC. It specifies CASSLGLAGAGEQYF.

The genes are TRBV4-2 and TRBJ1-2; TRBD1 might be the D (5 bases). V lost 4 bases and J 13 bases, leaving 16 bases between the germline ends. The CDR3 is 12 residues long. From germline, CDR1 is LGHNA and CDR2 YNFKEQ. CDR3 residues: CASSPSGHVITF. The CDR3, as DNA: TGTGCCAGCAGCCCGTCCGGACACGTTATCACCTTC.

The rearrangement uses TRBV6-5 and TRBJ2-5; tentatively, D is TRBD1 (5 bases). V was clipped by 9 bases and J by 4 bases, with 18 bases between them. Germline V lookup: CDR1 MNHEY, CDR2 SVGAGI. CDR3 size: 14 residues. DNA for the CDR3: TGTGCCAGTAACCTACAACAGGCTACAGAGACCCAGTACTTC. It translates to CASNLQQATETQYF.

This sequence joins TRBV5-6 and TRBJ1-3; D perhaps matches TRBD1 (5 bases). V shed 4 bases and J shed 2 bases, with 19 bases lying between them. The germline V gene encodes CDR1 SGHDT and CDR2 YYEEEE. The CDR3 loop spans 17 amino acids. CDR3: CASSLLGRGAAGNTIYF. The CDR3 DNA follows: TGTGCCAGCAGCCTCCTAGGGAGGGGCGCCGCTGGAAACACCATATATTTT.

This clone has only one observation. The V gene is TRBV14, the J gene TRBJ2-1, with 8 bases fitting TRBD2. The ends lost 4 bases at V and 8 bases at J; junction bases unmatched: 10. This CDR3 spans 15 amino acids. CDR1 and CDR2 (germline): SGHDN, FVKESK. This chain's CDR3 is CASSRSGKIWDEQFF. CDR3 bases: TGTGCCAGCAGCCGTAGCGGGAAGATATGGGATGAGCAGTTCTTC.

V and J are TRBV7-3 and TRBJ2-5; D ambiguous. The germline V and J ends were trimmed by 4 bases and 7 bases, with 10 bases remaining between them. In germline, CDR1 is SGHTA, CDR2 FQGTGA. The CDR3 spans 12 residues. The CDR3 coding sequence is TGTGCCAGCAGCTCCCCCCCGGGGACCCAGTACTTC. Translating gives CASSSPPGTQYF. The complete variable domain, with remaining parts taken from reference TRBV7-3 and TRBJ2-5, reads GAGVSQTPSNKVTEKGKYVELRCDPISGHTALYWYRQSLGQGPEFLIYFQGTGAADDSGLPNDRFFAVRPEGSVSTLKIQRTERGDSAVYLCASSSPPGTQYFGPGTRLLVL.

As to this clone: The same CDR3 also results from other DNA sequences found in this sample. The V call is TRBV6-5, the J call TRBJ2-7, with 9 bases that match TRBD1. The CDR3 is 15 amino acids. Germline trimming cut 0 bases from V and 3 bases from J; bases unmatched to any gene: 3. Germline CDR1 MNHEY, CDR2 SVGAGI. The CDR3 reads CASSYSPGQGYEQYF. CDR3 DNA: TGTGCCAGCAGTTACTCTCCGGGACAGGGCTACGAGCAGTACTTC.

This clone has a single count. The J gene is TRBJ1-4, the V gene TRBV7-8; D unclear. With 0 bases removed from V and 8 bases from J, the gap between germline ends came to 10 bases. This CDR3 contains 14 residues. Germline values: CDR1 SGHVS, CDR2 FQNEAQ. The CDR3 here is CASSLALGREKLFF. CDR3 sequence (DNA): TGTGCCAGCAGCTTAGCGCTAGGGCGGGAAAAACTGTTTTTT. The full variable domain, with the rest looked up from reference TRBV7-8 and TRBJ1-4, is GAGVSQSPRYKVAKRGQDVALRCDPISGHVSLFWYQQALGQGPEFLTYFQNEAQLDKSGLPSDRFFAERPEGSVSTLKIQRTQQEDSAVYLCASSLALGREKLFFGSGTQLSVL.

CDR3 sequence reads: CASSVLGITTNEKLFF. CDR3 sequence (DNA): TGTGCCAGCAGCGTCCTTGGGATTACAACTAATGAAAAACTGTTTTTT. The chain recombines TRBV5-6 with TRBJ1-4; D is uncertain. The germline V gene encodes CDR1 SGHDT and CDR2 YYEEEE. The germline V and J ends were trimmed by 4 bases and 0 bases, with 13 bases remaining between them. The CDR3 is 16 amino acids.

In this sample, this clone turned up a few times. V usage is TRBV11-2 and J usage is TRBJ2-2; D call uncertain. The CDR3 has 15 amino acids. The ends were cut back, 5 bases at V and 4 bases at J, with 14 bases in the middle. Germline CDR1 SGHAT, CDR2 FQNNGV. This CDR3 reads CASSPNIQGTGELFF. For the CDR3, the DNA is TGTGCCAGCAGCCCCAACATACAAGGCACCGGGGAGCTGTTTTTT.

J is TRBJ2-3 and V is TRBV19, with 13 bases lining up with TRBD2. This CDR3 is built from 21 residues. Germline CDR1 reads LNHDA; CDR2 reads SQIVND (reference sequence). Trimming took 0 bases from V and 4 from J; bases not matched to a gene: 16. This CDR3 reads CASSIDRPRPGLAGDADTQYF. The CDR3 nucleotides are TGTGCCAGTAGTATAGATCGACCCCGACCCGGACTAGCGGGGGATGCAGATACGCAGTATTTT. The full variable domain, completed using reference TRBV19 and TRBJ2-3, is DGGITQSPKYLFRKEGQNVTLSCEQNLNHDAMYWYRQDPGQGLRLIYYSQIVNDFQKGDIAEGYSVSREKKESFPLTVTSAQKNPTAFYLCASSIDRPRPGLAGDADTQYFGPGTRLTVL.

The chain is built from TRBV29-1 and TRBJ1-2; a possible D gene is TRBD1 (6 bases). Trimming left V 4 bases short and J 4 bases short, with 7 bases between. This CDR3 contains 11 residues. Germline V lookup: CDR1 SQVTM, CDR2 ANQGSEA. The CDR3 DNA follows: TGCAGCGTTGGGACAGTCTATGGCTACACCTTC. Its translation: CSVGTVYGYTF. Supplemented by reference TRBV29-1 and TRBJ1-2, the full variable domain reads SAVISQKPSRDICQRGTSLTIQCQVDSQVTMMFWYRQQPGQSLTLIATANQGSEATYESGFVIDKFPISRPNLTFSTLTVSNMSPEDSSIYLCSVGTVYGYTFGSGTRLTVV.

The gene calls are TRBV30 and TRBJ1-1; TRBD1 aligns across 9 bases. The V segment lost 0 bases and the J segment 5 bases; nucleotides outside the gene matches: 13. Germline V gene lookup returns CDR1 GTSNPN and CDR2 SVGIG (reference sequence). This CDR3 contains 17 residues. The CDR3 loop reads CAWSVHRTGAIGTEAFF. The CDR3 DNA reads TGTGCCTGGAGTGTACATAGGACAGGGGCGATCGGGACTGAAGCTTTCTTT.

The V and J genes are TRBV15 and TRBJ2-2; 7 bases align to TRBD2. Trimming cost V 4 bases and J 6 bases; bases outside gene matches: 8. The CDR3 runs 15 residues. The V gene's germline CDR1 is LNHNV and CDR2 YYDKDF (reference sequence). Written as DNA, the CDR3 is TGTGCCACCAGCACCCGACTAGCACAGGCCGGGGAGCTGTTTTTT. It is translated as CATSTRLAQAGELFF.

The chain carries TRBV2 and TRBJ2-2; weak D call: TRBD2 (6 bases). Germline CDR1 reads SNHLY; CDR2 reads FYNNEI. The CDR3 has 16 residues. V shed 5 bases and J shed 3 bases, with 16 bases lying between them. The CDR3 region has the DNA TGTGCCAGCAGTCCCCGGGGACTCTCTCACACCGGGGAGCTGTTTTTT. Its translation: CASSPRGLSHTGELFF.

The rearrangement uses TRBV4-1 and TRBJ1-2, with 8 bases fitting TRBD1. V was pared by 2 bases and J by 6 bases, with 14 bases of the junction left unmatched. The CDR3 has 17 amino acids. Germline V gene sequence: CDR1 MGHRA, CDR2 YSYEKL. In nucleotides, the CDR3 is TGCGCCAGCAGCCAACCTCATGGGACAGGCCCTACTAATGGCTACACCTTC. Translation gives CASSQPHGTGPTNGYTF.

The V and J genes are TRBV29-1 and TRBJ1-1; TRBD1 is a possible D gene (6 bases). V lost 4 bases to trimming and J lost 6 bases, with 15 bases between them. CDR1 and CDR2 (germline): SQVTM, ANQGSEA. This CDR3 is 13 amino acids long. In DNA form, the CDR3 reads TGCAGCGTTGCCATGGACAGTCGCGCTGAAGCTTTCTTT. This sequence encodes CSVAMDSRAEAFF.

The chain carries TRBV5-1 and TRBJ1-1, with a weak D call TRBD1 (5 bases). The germline V gene has CDR1 SGHRS and CDR2 YFSETQ. Between the trimmed V and J ends, which lost 3 bases and 8 bases, there was a span of 17 bases. This CDR3 is built from 14 residues. The DNA for the CDR3 is TGCGCCAGCAGCTCGTCCGGGGCGAACAGAGAAGCTTTCTTT. Its translation: CASSSSGANREAFF.

The chain couples TRBV2 to TRBJ1-3; D gene unclear. Germline assignment: CDR1 SNHLY and CDR2 FYNNEI. Trimming left V 6 bases short and J 0 bases short, with 9 bases between. This CDR3 region has 14 residues. CDR3 amino acids: CASSPGGSGNTIYF. CDR3 sequence (DNA): TGTGCCAGCAGCCCTGGAGGCTCTGGAAACACCATATATTTT.

The chain has TRBV6-1 and TRBJ2-1; 7 bases agree with TRBD2. The CDR3 spans 18 residues. Germline V CDR1 and CDR2: MNHNS, SASEGT. Unmatched junction bases numbered 12, after V lost 4 bases and J lost 0 bases. The CDR3 sequence: CASSVRAPSGSSYNEQFF. In nucleotides, the CDR3 is TGTGCCAGCAGTGTCCGCGCCCCTAGCGGAAGCTCCTACAATGAGCAGTTCTTC.

J is TRBJ2-3 and V is TRBV11-2, with D unclear. Germline V gene data show CDR1 as SGHAT and CDR2 as FQNNGV. V was trimmed by 0 bases and J by 5 bases, leaving 6 bases between them. CDR3 length: 13 residues. The CDR3 protein is CASSLEVGDTQYF. CDR3 nucleotide sequence: TGTGCCAGCAGCTTAGAGGTGGGAGATACGCAGTATTTT.